The 29 T cell receptor beta chains given below trace back to one sample, sequenced in a study of blood T cell repertoires in COVID-19. This table comes from immunoSEQ multiplex PCR, and its TCRdb copy is limited to in-frame clones, with some not included. The table has roughly 190,000 clones, more than 75% seen once; the top ten hold about 15%. Sequenced input: PBMCs or T cells enriched from blood (not recorded which). Source of these receptors: a woman aged 45-65 years with acute COVID-19.

This rearrangement joins TRBV12-3 or TRBV12-4 to TRBJ1-2, with D unclear. This CDR3 has 11 residues. V was trimmed by 8 bases and J by 2 bases, leaving 6 bases between them. CDR3 loop: CASGQNYGYTF. CDR3 DNA sequence: TGTGCCAGCGGGCAGAACTATGGCTACACCTTC.

The genes are TRBV20-1 and TRBJ2-7; D might be TRBD1 (6 bases). From germline, CDR1 is DFQATT and CDR2 SNEGSKA (reference sequence). CDR3 length: 13 residues. The V end was cut by 3 bases, the J end by 5 bases, with 14 bases between. This CDR3 is CSASPPGAHEQYV. The CDR3 nucleotides are TGCAGTGCTAGTCCCCCAGGGGCCCACGAGCAGTACGTC.

The CDR3: CASSYVAGETQYF. DNA of the CDR3: TGTGCCAGCAGCTACGTGGCGGGGGAGACCCAGTACTTC. This chain connects TRBV7-2 to TRBJ2-5, with D possibly TRBD2 on 6 matching bases. Germline V CDR1 and CDR2: SGHTA, FQGNSA. The CDR3 loop spans 13 amino acids. Trimming stripped 4 bases from V and 5 bases from J, with 11 bases between.

V gene TRBV19 combines with J gene TRBJ2-5, with 9 positions matching TRBD2. CDR1 is LNHDA and CDR2 is SQIVND in the germline V gene (reference sequence). The J segment lost 3 bases and the V segment lost 5 bases, leaving 7 bases of the junction unmatched. The CDR3 spans 15 residues. In DNA form, the CDR3 reads TGTGCCAGTAGTCCCCAGTTAGCGGGGGAAGAGACCCAGTACTTC. As protein: CASSPQLAGEETQYF.

The chain carries TRBV19 and TRBJ1-1; D perhaps matches TRBD1 (6 bases). This CDR3 has 14 amino acids. The V end lost 8 bases, the J end lost 4 bases, and 17 bases lay between the germline ends. Germline V CDR1 and CDR2: LNHDA, SQIVND (reference sequence). DNA for the CDR3: TGTGCCAGTTCCGAGGGGGGGGTGAGCACTGAAGCTTTCTTT. Residues: CASSEGGVSTEAFF.

This chain joins TRBV19 and TRBJ1-3; D not resolved. CDR1 is LNHDA and CDR2 is SQIVND in the germline V gene (reference sequence). With 3 bases removed from V and 0 bases from J, the gap between germline ends came to 12 bases. The CDR3 spans 16 residues. This CDR3 reads CASSIPYQLSGNTIYF. In nucleotides, the CDR3 is TGTGCCAGTAGTATTCCGTACCAACTCTCTGGAAACACCATATATTTT.

This clone was picked up a small number of times. This chain links TRBV28 with TRBJ1-5, with unresolved D. The CDR3 is 12 amino acids. Per germline, CDR1 MDHEN and CDR2 SYDVKM. V lost 6 bases, J lost 7 bases, and 10 bases lay in between. The chain's CDR3 is CASREANQPQHF. As DNA, the CDR3 is TGTGCCAGCAGGGAGGCAAACCAGCCCCAGCATTTT. Drawing the rest from reference TRBV28 and TRBJ1-5, the complete variable domain is DVKVTQSSRYLVKRTGEKVFLECVQDMDHENMFWYRQDPGLGLRLIYFSYDVKMKEKGDIPEGYSVSREKKERFSLILESASTNQTSMYLCASREANQPQHFGDGTRLSIL.

The CDR3 DNA reads TGTGCCAGTACCCTAAGGGGAGGGGGTAATTCACCCCTCCACTTT. As protein: CASTLRGGGNSPLHF. This chain connects TRBV19 to TRBJ1-6, with D possibly being TRBD1 (6 bases). The germline V and J ends were trimmed by 7 bases and 6 bases, with 16 bases remaining between them. CDR3 length: 15 residues. Germline assignment: CDR1 LNHDA and CDR2 SQIVND (reference sequence).

The chain links TRBV4-1 to TRBJ2-7; no reliable D call. V lost 1 base and J lost 0, with 7 bases in between. The CDR3 covers 14 residues. Germline CDR1 is MGHRA and CDR2 is YSYEKL. The DNA of the CDR3 is TGCGCCAGCAGCCAAGGGCCGTTCTCCTACGAGCAGTACGTC. Translation: CASSQGPFSYEQYV.

CDR3 bases: TGTGCCAGCAGTGAGAGGGTTGGAGATACGCAGTATTTT. Amino acid sequence: CASSERVGDTQYF. The chain recombines TRBV6-1 with TRBJ2-3; possibly TRBD2 for D (5 bases). The germline CDR1 and CDR2 sequences are MNHNS and SASEGT. The CDR3 has 13 amino acids. Trimming left V 3 bases short and J 5 bases short, with 9 bases between.

The chain joins TRBV11-2 to TRBJ2-3; weak D call: TRBD1 (6 bases). Trimming pared 6 bases from V and 0 bases from J, leaving 19 bases between. Germline CDR1 and CDR2: SGHAT and FQNNGV. This CDR3 contains 17 residues. CDR3 in DNA: TGTGCCAGCAGGTCGAGGGCAGGGGCCACTAGCACAGATACGCAGTATTTT. The encoded protein is CASRSRAGATSTDTQYF.

CDR3 amino acids: CASSSRDRGMGNTGELFF. CDR3 nucleotides: TGCGCCAGCAGCTCCCGGGACAGGGGAATGGGAAACACCGGGGAGCTGTTTTTT. This chain connects TRBV5-1 to TRBJ2-2; 10 bases line up with TRBD1. The V gene's germline CDR1 is SGHRS and CDR2 YFSETQ. Trimming cost V 3 bases and J 2 bases; bases outside gene matches: 10. The CDR3 loop spans 18 amino acids.

The chain is built from TRBV5-6 and TRBJ2-3; possibly TRBD2 for D (5 bases). The CDR3 has 13 amino acids. Germline V CDR1 and CDR2: SGHDT, YYEEEE. Trimming shortened V by 1 base and J by 5 bases, and 8 bases separated the two germline ends. The CDR3 is CASSLLREDTQYF. The CDR3 DNA sequence: TGTGCCAGCAGCTTGCTCCGGGAAGATACGCAGTATTTT.

J is TRBJ1-1 and V is TRBV19; 8 bases match TRBD1. The CDR3 runs to 16 residues. The ends lost 5 bases at V and 1 base at J; junction bases unmatched: 9. Germline CDR1 LNHDA, CDR2 SQIVND (reference sequence). DNA for the CDR3: TGTGCCAGTAGTCCTCAGGGGGCCGGTAGGAACACTGAAGCTTTCTTT. Amino acid sequence: CASSPQGAGRNTEAFF.

The chain joins TRBV12-3 or TRBV12-4 to TRBJ1-2; 10 bases line up with TRBD1. CDR3 size: 13 residues. Trimming took 8 bases from V and 4 from J; bases not matched to a gene: 4. The CDR3 loop is CASRGQGFYGYTF. The CDR3 DNA is TGTGCCAGCCGGGGACAGGGGTTCTATGGCTACACCTTC.

A few counts support this clone. The chain links TRBV5-8 to TRBJ2-3, with no clear D. Germline assignment: CDR1 SGHTS and CDR2 YDEGEE. The CDR3 has 13 amino acids. Trimming took off 2 bases at V and 6 bases at J, with 10 bases between the two ends. The CDR3 DNA reads as TGTGCCAGCAGCTTTATCGGAGAGGATACGCAGTATTTT. Its translation is CASSFIGEDTQYF.

The V call is TRBV29-1, the J call TRBJ1-4, with no clear D. From germline, CDR1 is SQVTM and CDR2 ANQGSEA. V lost 7 bases and J 10 bases, leaving 13 bases between the germline ends. This CDR3 has 11 residues. The CDR3 DNA follows: TGCAGCGGGGGAGGCAGCGGAAAACTGTTTTTT. Translation: CSGGGSGKLFF.

V is TRBV10-3 and J is TRBJ1-5, with D possibly being TRBD1 (5 bases). CDR1 is ENHRY and CDR2 is SYGVKD in the germline V gene. Trimming took 5 bases from V and 3 from J, leaving 8 bases between them. This CDR3 contains 13 residues. The CDR3 spells CAISPDTNQPQHF. In nucleotides, the CDR3 is TGTGCCATCAGTCCGGACACCAATCAGCCCCAGCATTTT.

This chain joins TRBV27 and TRBJ1-1; weak D call: TRBD1 (5 bases). Trimming pared 5 bases from V and 4 bases from J, leaving 17 bases between. CDR3 length: 15 residues. In germline, CDR1 is MNHEY, CDR2 SMNVEV (reference sequence). The CDR3 nucleotides read TGTGCCAGCAGTCCTAAGGGGATTTGGAGCACTGAAGCTTTCTTT. Protein: CASSPKGIWSTEAFF.

The chain recombines TRBV28 with TRBJ1-2; 8 bases are shared with TRBD1. Germline CDR1 reads MDHEN; CDR2 reads SYDVKM. Trimming cost V 8 bases and J 0 bases; bases outside gene matches: 8. The CDR3 totals 15 residues. CDR3 sequence: CASYIRTGSNYGYTF. CDR3 bases: TGTGCCAGCTACATTAGGACAGGGTCTAACTATGGCTACACCTTC.

The chain joins TRBV5-4 to TRBJ1-2, with D perhaps matching TRBD1 (5 bases). V was trimmed by 0 bases and J by 6 bases, leaving 9 bases between them. The CDR3 is 13 amino acids. Germline V CDR1 and CDR2: SGHNT, YYREEE (reference sequence). For the CDR3, the DNA is TGTGCCAGCAGCTTGGGACAGCGTGATGGCTACACCTTC. Residues: CASSLGQRDGYTF.

In its sample, this clone was seen a few times. The chain links TRBV7-2 to TRBJ2-1; 9 bases fit TRBD2. Germline V lookup: CDR1 SGHTA, CDR2 FQGNSA. CDR3 size: 15 residues. V was clipped by 5 bases and J by 3 bases; unmatched bases: 5. This CDR3 is CASSPTSGIYNEQFF. CDR3 nucleotide sequence: TGTGCCAGCAGCCCGACTAGCGGAATCTACAATGAGCAGTTCTTC.

CDR3 sequence reads: CASSQGDRGRGYTF. CDR3 sequence (DNA): TGTGCCAGCAGCCAAGGGGACAGGGGCAGAGGCTACACCTTC. The genes are TRBV3-1 (or the pseudogene TRBV3-2) and TRBJ1-2; TRBD1 aligns across 10 bases. The CDR3 is 14 residues long. The V and J ends lost 1 base and 8 bases, in that order; junction bases with no gene match: 4. CDR1 is LGHDT and CDR2 is YNNKEL in the germline V gene (reference sequence).

Only a few counts were recorded for this clone. V usage is TRBV5-1 and J usage is TRBJ1-1, with 9 positions matching TRBD1. The V segment lost 5 bases and the J segment 0 bases; nucleotides outside the gene matches: 8. Germline V lookup: CDR1 SGHRS, CDR2 YFSETQ. This CDR3 region has 16 residues. The CDR3 bases are TGCGCCAGCAGATTACAGGGGGCTACGTTGAACACTGAAGCTTTCTTT. It encodes CASRLQGATLNTEAFF.

J is TRBJ1-2 and V is TRBV21-1; TRBD1, the table's D call, was not compared with the DNA. TRBV21-1 is marked as a pseudogene. The CDR3 consists of 14 residues. The CDR3 region is CASSKSGTGYGYTF. DNA for the CDR3: TGTGCCAGCAGCAAATCCGGGACAGGGTACGGCTACACCTTC.

This clone was picked up one time. The CDR3 sequence: CASSPGQDQAFF. The CDR3 DNA reads as TGTGCCAGCAGCCCCGGACAGGACCAAGCTTTCTTT. The chain employs TRBV7-6 and TRBJ1-1; TRBD1 matches 7 bases. With V trimmed by 5 bases and J by 9 bases, 6 bases remained unmatched. Germline V gene data show CDR1 as SGHVS and CDR2 as FNYEAQ. The CDR3 consists of 12 residues.

The gene calls are TRBV6-5 and TRBJ2-5; TRBD2 matches 7 bases. V shed 6 bases and J 0 bases; nucleotides not matched to a gene: 4. Germline V gene lookup returns CDR1 MNHEY and CDR2 SVGAGI. CDR3 length: 14 residues. DNA of the CDR3: TGTGCCAGCAGAGCCGGGACTAACCAAGAGACCCAGTACTTC. Its protein is CASRAGTNQETQYF.

This chain connects TRBV5-1 to TRBJ1-2; 9 positions match TRBD1. The CDR3 is made up of 13 amino acids. Looked up from germline, CDR1 is SGHRS and CDR2 is YFSETQ. J lost 6 bases, V lost 2 bases, and 2 bases had no gene match. CDR3 amino acids: CASSFRQGDGYTF. The CDR3 region has the DNA TGCGCCAGCAGCTTTAGACAGGGGGATGGCTACACCTTC.

The gene calls are TRBV9 and TRBJ2-5; 12 bases are shared with TRBD2. CDR3 length equals 16 residues. The V segment lost 4 bases and the J segment 1 base; nucleotides outside the gene matches: 5. CDR1 and CDR2 (germline): SGDLS, YYNGEE. The CDR3 nucleotides read TGTGCCAGCAGCTCCCGACTAGCGGGGGCCCAAGAGACCCAGTACTTC. Its translation: CASSSRLAGAQETQYF.